A selection of T cell receptor beta chains follows, all from one sample in a study of blood T cells in healthy people across ages. TCRdb used MiXCR to reprocess the 5' RACE reads, holding one entry per CDR3 protein. The sample shows over 1,500,000 distinct CDR3 sequences, 49% of them seen only once. Source material: blood. The receptor set was obtained from a middle-aged woman in good health. Each CDR3 is given with its conserved first and last residue.

v_call: TRBV13
j_call: NA
cdr3_aa: CASSPFPEQYF

v_call: TRBV20-1
j_call: TRBJ2-3
cdr3_aa: CSAMGPTSTDTQYF

v_call: TRBV6-5
j_call: TRBJ1-2
cdr3_aa: CASSYGRAPLNYGYTF

v_call: TRBV10-3
j_call: TRBJ2-7
cdr3_aa: CAISGRTSGGVTTYNEQYF

v_call: TRBV5-1
j_call: TRBJ2-3
cdr3_aa: CASSTERGADTQYF

v_call: TRBV5-1
j_call: TRBJ2-1
cdr3_aa: CASSLGHLSNEQFF

v_call: TRBV12-3/TRBV12-4
j_call: TRBJ2-7
cdr3_aa: CASRDSTGLNEQYF

v_call: TRBV4-3
j_call: TRBJ2-3
cdr3_aa: CASSQTSGGSQDTQYF

v_call: TRBV18
j_call: TRBJ2-3
cdr3_aa: CASSPETGRTDTQYF

v_call: TRBV27
j_call: TRBJ1-1
cdr3_aa: CASQPWDSRRNTEAFF

v_call: TRBV7-2
j_call: TRBJ2-5
cdr3_aa: CASSATVRRSQGEQYF

v_call: TRBV5-6
j_call: TRBJ2-5
cdr3_aa: CASSLAPGLGRETQYF

v_call: TRBV7-2
j_call: TRBJ2-7
cdr3_aa: CASSQRWGYEQYF

v_call: TRBV4-2
j_call: TRBJ2-1
cdr3_aa: CASSQDFLASNEQFF

v_call: TRBV6-6
j_call: TRBJ1-4
cdr3_aa: CASSPDRVRGEKLFF

v_call: TRBV24-1
j_call: TRBJ2-1
cdr3_aa: CATSDYGTGTYNEQFF

v_call: TRBV4-2
j_call: NA
cdr3_aa: CASSLYSGGAGETQYF

v_call: TRBV15
j_call: TRBJ2-5
cdr3_aa: CATSKGFKETQYF

v_call: TRBV12-3/TRBV12-4
j_call: TRBJ1-1
cdr3_aa: CAIEPRGYAEAFF

v_call: TRBV20-1
j_call: TRBJ2-1
cdr3_aa: CSALLLERGLSYNEQFF

v_call: TRBV29-1
j_call: TRBJ1-2
cdr3_aa: CSVGGGSSNYGYTF

v_call: TRBV18
j_call: TRBJ2-5
cdr3_aa: CASSPDTRAETQYF

v_call: TRBV4-1
j_call: TRBJ1-2
cdr3_aa: CASSQKDRREDGYTF

v_call: TRBV4-3
j_call: TRBJ2-5
cdr3_aa: CASGQGRSETQYF

v_call: TRBV6-1
j_call: TRBJ2-7
cdr3_aa: CASRSAVYEQYF

v_call: TRBV7-2
j_call: TRBJ2-5
cdr3_aa: CASSFLDRGGKTQYF

v_call: TRBV6-2/TRBV6-3
j_call: TRBJ2-7
cdr3_aa: CASSYLAYEQYF

v_call: TRBV5-6
j_call: TRBJ2-5
cdr3_aa: CASSSGSGPGLGQETQYF

v_call: TRBV5-1
j_call: TRBJ2-3
cdr3_aa: CASSLQGYAQYF

v_call: TRBV6-5
j_call: TRBJ1-4
cdr3_aa: CASSYNPGLANEKLFF

v_call: TRBV12-3/TRBV12-4
j_call: TRBJ1-2
cdr3_aa: CASSSSGTAPWGGYTF

v_call: TRBV6-4
j_call: TRBJ2-1
cdr3_aa: CASSDSAGGFDEQFF

v_call: TRBV4-3
j_call: TRBJ2-1
cdr3_aa: CASKQGATIGSYNEQFF

v_call: TRBV27
j_call: TRBJ2-7
cdr3_aa: CASGRSGTVYEQYF

v_call: TRBV15
j_call: TRBJ2-3
cdr3_aa: CATSRDVGLAGTDTQYF

v_call: TRBV11-2
j_call: TRBJ2-3
cdr3_aa: CASSLTQGASTDTQYF

v_call: TRBV5-1
j_call: TRBJ2-2
cdr3_aa: CASSLPRQGKSGELFF

v_call: TRBV29-1
j_call: TRBJ2-1
cdr3_aa: CSVGGGVYNEQFF

v_call: TRBV28
j_call: TRBJ2-1
cdr3_aa: CASTVTNEQFF

v_call: TRBV21-1
j_call: TRBJ2-7
cdr3_aa: CASSKTGNDEQYF

v_call: TRBV14
j_call: TRBJ2-5
cdr3_aa: CASSQERGVRETQYF

v_call: TRBV6-6
j_call: TRBJ2-7
cdr3_aa: CASSYIEQYF